The 3 T cell receptor beta chains listed next were all sequenced from one sample in a study of radiotherapy plus CTLA-4 blockade in lung cancer. Assay: immunoSEQ multiplex PCR; the TCRdb copy retains only in-frame clones and omits some. The sample holds over 85,000 clones, approximately 82% seen once. The material sequenced was peripheral blood, taken from a patient treated with radiotherapy plus ipilimumab. Receptor source: a human donor with non-small cell lung cancer that progressed on radiotherapy plus ipilimumab.

This clone occurred once. The rearrangement uses TRBV5-1 and TRBJ1-1; possibly TRBD1 for D (5 bases). The V gene lost 4 bases and the J gene lost 5 bases, with 18 bases spanning the gap. This CDR3 region has 15 residues. The germline gives CDR1 SGHRS, CDR2 YFSETQ. The CDR3 region is CASSRGRTEMTEAFF. As DNA, the CDR3 is TGCGCCAGCAGCCGGGGGAGGACCGAAATGACTGAAGCTTTCTTT.

This clone was seen only a few times. The V and J genes are TRBV5-4 and TRBJ2-7; 8 bases fit TRBD2. Germline CDR1 and CDR2: SGHNT and YYREEE (reference sequence). This CDR3 is built from 15 residues. Trimming at V came to 6 bases and at J to 6 bases, leaving 14 bases not matched to a gene. The CDR3 sequence is CASTPQRGSGGEQYF. In DNA, the CDR3 is TGTGCCAGCACCCCTCAGAGGGGGAGCGGGGGCGAGCAGTACTTC.

The genes are TRBV2 and TRBJ2-1; 14 nucleotides align to TRBD2. This CDR3 region has 16 residues. With 7 bases clipped from V and 5 bases from J, the junction kept 7 bases outside the gene matches. CDR1 and CDR2 (germline): SNHLY, FYNNEI. CDR3 coding DNA: TGTGCCAGCAAACGACTAGCGGGAGGGATAAACAATGAGCAGTTCTTC. Translation gives CASKRLAGGINNEQFF.